A single sample gave rise to the 22 T cell receptor beta chains below, sequenced in a study of T cell repertoires in cytomegalovirus infection. TCRdb called the reads again in MiXCR, with one record for every CDR3 protein. The sample lists roughly 140,000 distinct CDR3 sequences; 23% were seen once. The sample taken for sequencing was PBMCs. Every receptor here comes from a human donor in good health (CMV status not recorded). Some clones in this sample may be carry-over from other donors' samples.

Ten or more counts support this clonotype. V gene TRBV7-2 combines with J gene TRBJ1-5, with 8 bases matching TRBD1. CDR1 and CDR2 from the germline V gene are SGHTA and FQGNSA. The CDR3 consists of 14 residues. V gave up 3 bases and J gave up 6 bases; unmatched junction bases: 4. CDR3 in amino acids: CASSLTGVSQPQHF. The DNA for the CDR3 is TGTGCCAGCAGCTTGACAGGGGTCAGTCAGCCCCAGCATTTT.

As regards this clonotype: The junction differs from germline at one of its ends, possibly a read error. V is TRBV6-5 and J is TRBJ1-2; perhaps TRBD1 as D (6 bases). The CDR3 sequence is 17 residues long. CDR1 MNHEY and CDR2 SVGAGI come from the germline V gene. CDR3 loop: CASSRGPPGTSNYGYTF. In DNA form, the CDR3 reads TGTGCCAGCAGCCGAGGCCCTCCCGGGACATCTAACTATGGCTACACGTTC.

This clonotype was detected only a few times. The chain employs TRBV6-2 or TRBV6-3 and TRBJ2-2, with 7 bases that match TRBD1. After removal of 6 bases from V and 3 bases from J, the junction contained 7 bases not matched to a gene. Germline V gene lookup returns CDR1 MNHEY and CDR2 SVGEGT. The CDR3 consists of 15 residues. CDR3 coding DNA: TGTGCCAGCAGCGAACGGGACAGAGACACCGGGGAGCTGTTTTTT. Residues: CASSERDRDTGELFF.

This chain links TRBV11-2 with TRBJ1-1; D not certain. CDR3 length: 13 residues. Trimming cost V 0 bases and J 8 bases, with 10 bases left between them. Germline-derived CDR1 and CDR2 are SGHAT and FQNNGV. CDR3 region: CASSLDLGAEAFF. The CDR3 DNA sequence: TGTGCCAGCAGCTTAGATCTTGGAGCGGAAGCTTTCTTT.

This clonotype was detected many times. V gene TRBV7-2 combines with J gene TRBJ2-7; D unclear. Germline CDR1 SGHTA, CDR2 FQGNSA. Trimming shortened V by 5 bases and J by 0 bases, and 5 bases separated the two germline ends. The CDR3 contains 12 residues. CDR3 coding DNA: TGTGCCAGCAGCGTCAGCTCCTACGAGCAGTACTTC. The encoded protein is CASSVSSYEQYF.

The CDR3 spells CASKGGGAGEQFF. CDR3 coding DNA: TGTGCCAGCAAGGGGGGAGGGGCGGGGGAGCAGTTCTTC. The chain couples TRBV6-6 to TRBJ2-1; a weak D match, TRBD2 (7 bases). CDR3 size: 13 residues. V was pared by 7 bases and J by 10 bases, with 17 bases between. Germline CDR1 reads MNHNY; CDR2 reads SVGAGI (reference sequence).

The gene calls are TRBV19 and TRBJ1-4; no definite D call. Germline assignment: CDR1 LNHDA and CDR2 SQIVND (reference sequence). The CDR3 totals 14 residues. Trimming removed 8 bases at V and 3 bases at J, with 13 bases between. CDR3 sequence reads: CASRTPAANEKLFF. For the CDR3, the DNA is TGTGCCAGTCGGACCCCGGCGGCTAATGAAAAACTGTTTTTT.

The J gene is TRBJ1-5, the V gene TRBV27, with TRBD1 as a possible D gene (5 bases). The CDR3 totals 15 residues. Germline V CDR1 and CDR2: MNHEY, SMNVEV (reference sequence). The ends were cut back, 0 bases at V and 1 base at J, with 7 bases in the middle. The CDR3 DNA reads as TGTGCCAGCAGTTTATCATGGGGGAGCAATCAGCCCCAGCATTTT. Its protein is CASSLSWGSNQPQHF.

This clonotype came up many times. The chain is built from TRBV7-2 and TRBJ1-1; TRBD1 agrees at 7 bases. Trimming at V came to 1 base and at J to 4 bases, leaving 3 bases not matched to a gene. In germline, CDR1 is SGHTA, CDR2 FQGNSA. CDR3 size: 14 residues. As DNA, the CDR3 is TGTGCCAGCAGCTTAGACAGGGGTGGCACTGAAGCTTTCTTT. Amino acids: CASSLDRGGTEAFF. Full variable domain (outside the CDR3, taken from reference TRBV7-2 and TRBJ1-1): GAGVSQSPSNKVTEKGKDVELRCDPISGHTALYWYRQSLGQGLEFLIYFQGNSAPDKSGLPSDRFSAERTGGSVSTLTIQRTQQEDSAVYLCASSLDRGGTEAFFGQGTRLTVV.

In its sample, this clonotype was seen many times. The gene calls are TRBV27 and TRBJ1-2; 7 positions match TRBD1. The V segment lost 5 bases and the J segment 8 bases; nucleotides outside the gene matches: 8. In germline, CDR1 is MNHEY, CDR2 SMNVEV (reference sequence). The CDR3 length is 13 residues. The CDR3 coding sequence is TGTGCCAGCAGTCCTACCACAGGGGAAGGCTACACCTTC. Residues: CASSPTTGEGYTF.

On this clonotype: This may be a read error, as it is one base from a much larger clone. The chain links TRBV7-8 to TRBJ1-1, with D perhaps TRBD1 (5 bases). V lost 4 bases and J lost 1, with 16 bases in between. Germline CDR1 SGHVS, CDR2 FQNEAQ. The CDR3 runs to 16 residues. DNA of the CDR3: TGTGCCAGCAGCTCCAGTCTAGAGGGGTCGAACACTGAAGCTTTCTTT. It specifies CASSSSLEGSNTEAFF.

V gene TRBV29-1 combines with J gene TRBJ1-3; the match to TRBD1 covers 7 bases. In germline, CDR1 is SQVTM, CDR2 ANQGSEA. V lost 2 bases and J lost 3; bases outside the gene matches: 10. This CDR3 is built from 16 residues. The CDR3 DNA reads TGCAGCGTTGAATGGGTAGACACAGGGGATGGAAACACCATATATTTT. Amino acids: CSVEWVDTGDGNTIYF.

The chain recombines TRBV12-3 or TRBV12-4 with TRBJ2-1, with 11 bases that match TRBD1. Germline trimming cut 5 bases from V and 9 bases from J; bases unmatched to any gene: 9. CDR3 size: 15 residues. The CDR3 nucleotides read TGTGCCAGCAGTCCCTCCGGGACAGGGGGGATTGAGCAGTTCTTC. It encodes CASSPSGTGGIEQFF.

The chain carries TRBV28 and TRBJ1-1; D remains unclear. The V end lost 3 bases, the J end lost 1 base, and 9 bases lay between the germline ends. From germline, CDR1 is MDHEN and CDR2 SYDVKM. The CDR3 has 14 residues. The CDR3 DNA follows: TGTGCCAGCAGTTTCCGGCGGCGGAACACTGAAGCTTTCTTT. Translating gives CASSFRRRNTEAFF. Full variable domain (remainder filled in from reference TRBV28 and TRBJ1-1): DVKVTQSSRYLVKRTGEKVFLECVQDMDHENMFWYRQDPGLGLRLIYFSYDVKMKEKGDIPEGYSVSREKKERFSLILESASTNQTSMYLCASSFRRRNTEAFFGQGTRLTVV.

The rearrangement joins TRBV20-1 to TRBJ2-5; no firm D call. Trimming left V 2 bases short and J 2 bases short, with 15 bases between. The CDR3 runs to 15 residues. Germline values: CDR1 DFQATT, CDR2 SNEGSKA (reference sequence). Here the CDR3 DNA reads TGCAGTGCTAGAATCGTTGGGTTGATACAAGAGACCCAGTACTTC. Translating gives CSARIVGLIQETQYF.

The chain uses TRBV7-9 and TRBJ2-2; maybe TRBD2 (6 bases). Trimming took 3 bases from V and 2 from J, leaving 13 bases between them. The CDR3 covers 16 residues. Germline assignment: CDR1 SEHNR and CDR2 FQNEAQ (reference sequence). The CDR3: CASSFRTGVNTGELFF. CDR3 nucleotide sequence: TGTGCCAGCAGCTTCAGGACGGGGGTTAACACCGGGGAGCTGTTTTTT.

The chain employs TRBV13 and TRBJ1-1; 7 bases fit TRBD1. CDR1 PRHDT and CDR2 FYEKMQ come from the germline V gene (reference sequence). J lost 3 bases, V lost 7 bases, and 11 bases had no gene match. There are 15 residues in the CDR3. The CDR3, as DNA: TGTGCCAGCACCCCAGGGGGGGGATGGGACACTGAAGCTTTCTTT. Translating gives CASTPGGGWDTEAFF.

This clonotype showed up many times. The DNA of the CDR3 is TGTGCCAGCAGCGCCGGACCTTCTTACGAGCAGTACTTC. Protein: CASSAGPSYEQYF. The chain combines TRBV9 with TRBJ2-7; D is unclear. Germline CDR1 is SGDLS and CDR2 is YYNGEE. The CDR3 is 13 amino acids. V dropped 3 bases and J dropped 4 bases, with 11 bases sitting between them.

The J gene is TRBJ2-4, the V gene TRBV20-1, with D unresolved. The CDR3 consists of 12 residues. The germline V gene has CDR1 DFQATT and CDR2 SNEGSKA (reference sequence). Trimming took 1 base from V and 5 from J, leaving 6 bases between them. The DNA for the CDR3 is TGCAGTGCTAGAGGCGCGGAAAACATTCAGTACTTC. Its protein is CSARGAENIQYF.

CDR3 sequence (DNA): TGTGCCAGCAGTTTGCGGCAGAGAGACACCGGGGAGCTGTTTTTT. Protein product: CASSLRQRDTGELFF. The gene calls are TRBV12-3 or TRBV12-4 and TRBJ2-2; D not certain. This CDR3 has 15 residues. V was cut by 3 bases and J by 3 bases, with 11 bases left in between.

This clonotype was picked up one time. The genes are TRBV12-3 or TRBV12-4 and TRBJ2-1; 9 bases match TRBD1. CDR3 length: 14 amino acids. The V gene end was trimmed by 5 bases and the J gene end by 7 bases; junction bases not matched to a gene: 6. The CDR3 coding sequence is TGTGCCAGCAGTCCGGGACAGGGTCGAAATGAGCAGTTCTTC. Protein sequence: CASSPGQGRNEQFF.

This clonotype was observed a few times. The chain couples TRBV28 to TRBJ1-2, with 9 bases fitting TRBD1. Per the germline V gene, CDR1 is MDHEN and CDR2 is SYDVKM. The V segment lost 6 bases and the J segment 8 bases; nucleotides outside the gene matches: 16. This CDR3 spans 16 amino acids. CDR3 nucleotides: TGTGCCAGCAGACCCGGATCCGGGACAGGGTATCAAGGCTACACCTTC. Its protein product is CASRPGSGTGYQGYTF.